This TCR beta chain was captured in a study of cytomegalovirus exposure and HLA in healthy donors. V shed 11 bases and J 5 bases; nucleotides not matched to a gene: 6. CDR3 length: 15 amino acids. CDR1 is MNHNS, CDR2 SASEGT, per germline. This PCR relied on a set of 60 Vbeta primers and 13 Jbeta primers. TCRdb's table, derived via immunoSEQ multiplex PCR, lists solely in-frame clones and lacks some. The sample records around 64,000 clones, about 84% being singletons. The sequenced material came from PBMCs. The rearrangement joins TRBV6-1 to TRBJ2-2, with TRBD2 identical over 15 bases. The sequence came from a man aged 18 to 30 in good health and CMV-seropositive. The CDR3 nucleotides are TGTGCCGGTACCGGACTAGCGGGAGGGACCGGGGAGCTGTTTTTT. Translating gives CAGTGLAGGTGELFF.